The 18 T cell receptor beta chains below all came from one sample that was sequenced in a study of blood T cells in healthy people across ages. PCR was performed a second time for about 7 to 12 cycles using a sample-barcoded 5' primer and a J-beta primer mix. MiXCR, applied by TCRdb to the 5' RACE reads, yields one record per CDR3 protein. Among 980,000 or so distinct CDR3 sequences listed, about 48% were seen once. Sequences were obtained from blood. These receptors were collected from a man under 40 in good health.

The chain carries TRBV3-1 and TRBJ2-1; D call uncertain. Looked up from germline, CDR1 is LGHDT and CDR2 is YNNKEL (reference sequence). The CDR3 length is 15 residues. The V and J ends lost 0 bases and 3 bases respectively, with 9 bases between them. CDR3 sequence: CASSQDYTSYNEQFF. CDR3 DNA: TGTGCCAGCAGCCAAGATTATACCAGCTACAATGAGCAGTTCTTC.

CDR3 loop: CASSETYGDLYGYTF. CDR3 nucleotide sequence: TGTGCCAGCAGTGAAACGTATGGGGACCTTTATGGCTACACCTTC. V and J are TRBV6-4 and TRBJ1-2, with a possible D match to TRBD1 (5 bases). Germline lookup yields CDR1 MRHNA and CDR2 SNTAGT. V was cut by 3 bases and J by 5 bases, with 16 bases left in between. The CDR3 is made up of 15 amino acids.

The DNA of the CDR3 is TGCAGCGTTGAAGGGGACAGGTCCCCCGATACGCAGTATTTT. As protein: CSVEGDRSPDTQYF. The rearrangement joins TRBV29-1 to TRBJ2-3; TRBD1 matches 8 bases. V shed 1 base and J 6 bases; nucleotides not matched to a gene: 6. Germline CDR1 reads SQVTM; CDR2 reads ANQGSEA. The CDR3 totals 14 residues.

This clonotype was counted a few times. J is TRBJ2-5 and V is TRBV4-1, with TRBD1 identical over 7 bases. The germline gives CDR1 MGHRA, CDR2 YSYEKL. The CDR3 length is 16 residues. V lost 0 bases and J lost 0; bases outside the gene matches: 4. In nucleotides, the CDR3 is TGCGCCAGCAGCCAAGATCCCCAGGGGGACCAAGAGACCCAGTACTTC. Translated: CASSQDPQGDQETQYF.

This clonotype occurred many times. CDR3: CASSATGNYGYTF. CDR3 nucleotides: TGTGCCAGCAGCGCGACAGGGAACTATGGCTACACCTTC. The rearrangement uses TRBV9 and TRBJ1-2, with 7 nucleotides matching TRBD1. Germline CDR1 is SGDLS and CDR2 is YYNGEE. The CDR3 runs to 13 residues. V dropped 3 bases and J dropped 2; count of bases not matched to a gene: 1.

This chain joins TRBV6-2 or TRBV6-3 and TRBJ2-4, with 8 positions matching TRBD2. Germline CDR1 reads MNHEY; CDR2 reads SVGEGT. This CDR3 has 15 residues. V lost 2 bases and J lost 6; bases outside the gene matches: 6. CDR3 region: CASSYAGGRRNIQYF. CDR3 coding DNA: TGTGCCAGCAGTTACGCGGGGGGACGGCGAAACATTCAGTACTTC.

Comments on this clonotype: One junction end disagrees with the germline gene, perhaps due to a read error. The chain recombines TRBV9 with TRBJ2-3, with TRBD2 matching 7 bases. CDR3 length: 16 amino acids. Germline CDR1 and CDR2: SGDLS and YYNGEE. The CDR3 reads CASSVGASGPTDTRYF. In DNA, the CDR3 is TGTGCCAGCAGCGTAGGAGCTAGCGGCCCCACAGATACGCGGTATTTT. Together with reference TRBV9 and TRBJ2-3, the CDR3 gives the full variable domain: DSGVTQTPKHLITATGQRVTLRCSPRSGDLSVYWYQQSLDQGLQFLIQYYNGEERAKGNILERFSAQQFPDLHSELNLSSLELGDSALYFCASSVGASGPTDTRYFGPGTRLTVL.

The genes are TRBV20-1 and TRBJ2-2; TRBD1 aligns across 10 bases. Looked up from germline, CDR1 is DFQATT and CDR2 is SNEGSKA (reference sequence). After removal of 0 bases from V and 6 bases from J, the junction contained 4 bases not matched to a gene. The length of the CDR3 is 15 residues. The CDR3 DNA reads as TGCAGTGCTAGAGATCAGGGACAGGGGCCCGGGGAGCTGTTTTTT. This translates into CSARDQGQGPGELFF.

This clonotype was recorded a few times. V usage is TRBV4-1 and J usage is TRBJ2-1; D might be TRBD1 (6 bases). Germline assignment: CDR1 MGHRA and CDR2 YSYEKL. CDR3 length equals 14 residues. V was cut by 1 base and J by 5 bases, with 9 bases left in between. The CDR3 region has the DNA TGCGCCAGCAGCCAAGGGTGGGGGCACAATGAGCAGTTCTTC. Translating it yields CASSQGWGHNEQFF.

The chain has TRBV20-1 and TRBJ1-2, with D possibly being TRBD1 (5 bases). Germline V lookup: CDR1 DFQATT, CDR2 SNEGSKA (reference sequence). V was pared by 1 base and J by 6 bases, with 12 bases between. The CDR3 covers 13 residues. The CDR3 protein is CSARVGQGDGYTF. DNA of the CDR3: TGCAGTGCTAGAGTAGGGCAGGGAGATGGCTACACCTTC.

The rearrangement links TRBV6-5 to TRBJ1-4, with TRBD1 matching over 7 bases. The V and J ends lost 0 bases and 8 bases, in that order; junction bases with no gene match: 9. The CDR3 consists of 16 residues. CDR1 is MNHEY, CDR2 SVGAGI, per germline. The CDR3 sequence is CASSYSIAAGGEKLFF. CDR3 bases: TGTGCCAGCAGTTACTCGATAGCAGCAGGGGGAGAAAAACTGTTTTTT.

The table lists this clonotype with a count of one. The rearrangement uses TRBV30 and TRBJ2-7; D unclear. The J call is doubtful: the DNA matches TRBJ2-5 better. The CDR3 is 12 amino acids. Germline loops: CDR1 GTSNPN, CDR2 SVGIG (reference sequence). The chain's CDR3 is CAGMMDEETQYF. CDR3 nucleotides: TGTGCCGGGATGATGGACGAGGAGACCCAGTACTTC.

This clonotype has a handful of counts. The rearrangement uses TRBV6-5 and TRBJ2-1; perhaps TRBD2 as D (7 bases). The CDR3 totals 15 residues. The ends were cut back, 2 bases at V and 5 bases at J, with 13 bases in the middle. CDR1 and CDR2 from the germline V gene are MNHEY and SVGAGI. As DNA, the CDR3 is TGTGCCAGCAGTTACGGGGGGGCTATTGACAATGAGCAGTTCTTC. Protein sequence: CASSYGGAIDNEQFF.

The J gene is TRBJ2-1, the V gene TRBV6-2 or TRBV6-3; 7 bases are shared with TRBD1. V trimming: 5 bases; J trimming: 6 bases; junction bases outside the gene matches: 10. This CDR3 region has 15 residues. Germline values: CDR1 MNHEY, CDR2 SVGEGT. The DNA for the CDR3 is TGTGCCAGCAGTGACGGGACAGCCCTGACCAATGAGCAGTTCTTC. This translates into CASSDGTALTNEQFF.

This clonotype was counted only a few times. V is TRBV10-3 and J is TRBJ2-7, with 9 bases lining up with TRBD1. Germline V lookup: CDR1 ENHRY, CDR2 SYGVKD. J lost 0 bases, V lost 1 base, and 7 bases had no gene match. The CDR3 runs 17 residues. The chain's CDR3 is CAISEFLGTGLSYEQYF. DNA of the CDR3: TGTGCCATCAGTGAGTTCCTCGGGACAGGGCTCTCCTACGAGCAGTACTTC.

The V call is TRBV5-1, the J call TRBJ2-1; D may be TRBD1 (6 bases). The V gene's germline CDR1 is SGHRS and CDR2 YFSETQ. V shed 4 bases and J shed 10 bases, with 18 bases lying between them. The CDR3 runs 14 residues. CDR3 region: CASSHSQGIWEQFF. CDR3 in DNA: TGCGCCAGCAGCCATAGTCAGGGGATTTGGGAGCAGTTCTTC. Drawing the rest from reference TRBV5-1 and TRBJ2-1, the complete variable domain is KAGVTQTPRYLIKTRGQQVTLSCSPISGHRSVSWYQQTPGQGLQFLFEYFSETQRNKGNFPGRFSGRQFSNSRSEMNVSTLELGDSALYLCASSHSQGIWEQFFGPGTRLTVL.

The chain joins TRBV20-1 to TRBJ2-1; 8 bases fit TRBD1. The CDR3 is 17 amino acids. V shed 2 bases and J 5 bases; nucleotides not matched to a gene: 14. The V gene's germline CDR1 is DFQATT and CDR2 SNEGSKA (reference sequence). The CDR3 DNA sequence: TGCAGTGCTAGACCGTCCGGACAGGGCTATAGGGACAATGAGCAGTTCTTC. This gives the protein CSARPSGQGYRDNEQFF.

Of note for this clonotype: Its ends do not fully match the called genes, so a read error is possible. The V and J genes are TRBV27 and TRBJ1-2; D is unclear. The length of the CDR3 is 15 residues. From germline, CDR1 is MNHEY and CDR2 SMNVEV (reference sequence). The CDR3 DNA follows: TGTGCCAGCAGTTTATCGATCACCTACAGTTATGACTACACCTTC. It codes for CASSLSITYSYDYTF.